The 26 T cell receptor beta chains below come from one sample, sequenced in a study of blood T cell repertoires in COVID-19 (dated by TCRdb to 2020 to 2022). Library preparation was by the immunoSEQ multiplex PCR assay. The table comes from immuneACCESS by way of TCRdb, which keeps in-frame sequences with V and J called. Part of the clones is missing from these tables; in studies checked, under half for an unresolved V gene and the rest for unknown reasons. Here the sample has about 74,000 clones; approximately 85% occur a single time. The ten largest clones take up 30% to 45% of the sample. Input material: peripheral blood. These receptors came from a man aged 70 or older with acute or convalescent COVID-19.

V is TRBV9 and J is TRBJ2-2, with TRBD1 matching over 9 bases. This CDR3 comprises 16 residues. J was trimmed by 5 bases and V by 3 bases; bases with no gene match: 8. From germline, CDR1 is SGDLS and CDR2 YYNGEE. CDR3 nucleotides: TGTGCCAGCAGCGAAAGGACAGGGGTACGAACCGGGGAGCTGTTTTTT. The encoded protein is CASSERTGVRTGELFF.

This clone was observed a single time. V is TRBV29-1 and J is TRBJ2-1; 8 bases line up with TRBD1. The CDR3 sequence is 12 residues long. Germline loops: CDR1 SQVTM, CDR2 ANQGSEA. V gave up 8 bases and J gave up 7 bases; unmatched junction bases: 7. This CDR3 is CSSDRGGNEQFF. CDR3 bases: TGCAGCTCCGACAGGGGTGGTAATGAGCAGTTCTTC.

V and J are TRBV6-1 and TRBJ1-2; no definite D call. Trimming left V 3 bases short and J 4 bases short, with 9 bases between. The CDR3 spans 13 residues. Looked up from germline, CDR1 is MNHNS and CDR2 is SASEGT. CDR3 nucleotide sequence: TGTGCCAGCAGTGAGATGGGCAGCTATGGCTACACCTTC. It codes for CASSEMGSYGYTF.

The chain couples TRBV15 to TRBJ1-5, with TRBD1 as a possible D gene (5 bases). Germline values: CDR1 LNHNV, CDR2 YYDKDF (reference sequence). Deletions cut 3 bases from V and 3 bases from J, with 12 bases between. This CDR3 region has 15 residues. The CDR3 region has the DNA TGTGCCACCAGCAGGTTCCAGGGAAACAATCAGCCCCAGCATTTT. Translation: CATSRFQGNNQPQHF.

Here the CDR3 reads CASSAGEAYNEQFF. The CDR3 DNA reads TGTGCCAGCTCAGCAGGGGAAGCCTACAATGAGCAGTTCTTC. V usage is TRBV18 and J usage is TRBJ2-1; possibly TRBD1 for D (6 bases). This CDR3 is 14 amino acids long. The germline CDR1 and CDR2 sequences are KGHSH and LQKENI. Trimming cost V 5 bases and J 2 bases, with 10 bases left between them.

This clone appeared a single time. The chain has TRBV19 and TRBJ2-2; 9 bases agree with TRBD1. Germline assignment: CDR1 LNHDA and CDR2 SQIVND (reference sequence). Trimming removed 8 bases from V and 5 bases from J; junction bases left unmatched: 6. This CDR3 spans 14 amino acids. The CDR3 protein is CASSGTGLTGELFF. The CDR3, as DNA: TGTGCCAGTTCCGGGACAGGGTTAACCGGGGAGCTGTTTTTT.

V is TRBV2 and J is TRBJ1-3; possibly TRBD1 for D (6 bases). Trimming shortened V by 10 bases and J by 2 bases, and 15 bases separated the two germline ends. The CDR3 covers 14 residues. CDR1 and CDR2 (germline): SNHLY, FYNNEI. The CDR3 spells CATHREGAGNTIYF. In nucleotides, the CDR3 is TGTGCCACCCACAGGGAGGGGGCTGGAAACACCATATATTTT.

The rearrangement links TRBV14 to TRBJ2-7; no firm D call. V gave up 3 bases and J gave up 7 bases, with 13 bases separating them. CDR1 and CDR2 (germline): SGHDN, FVKESK. There are 13 residues in the CDR3. The CDR3 loop is CASSHRTAAEQYF. CDR3 nucleotides: TGTGCCAGCAGCCACAGAACAGCCGCTGAGCAGTACTTC.

This rearrangement joins TRBV30 to TRBJ1-4, with 7 nucleotides matching TRBD1. Germline values: CDR1 GTSNPN, CDR2 SVGIG (reference sequence). The V and J ends lost 2 bases and 8 bases, in that order; junction bases with no gene match: 5. This CDR3 has 13 amino acids. The CDR3 loop is CAWSTGTAEKLFF. The CDR3 DNA is TGTGCCTGGAGTACCGGGACAGCCGAAAAACTGTTTTTT.

This clone was observed once. The chain carries TRBV7-2 and TRBJ2-5; D is uncertain. With 5 bases removed from V and 4 bases from J, the gap between germline ends came to 11 bases. Germline lookup yields CDR1 SGHTA and CDR2 FQGNSA. The CDR3 covers 13 residues. In DNA, the CDR3 is TGTGCCAGCAGCCCCCAGGTCCGAGAGACCCAGTACTTC. It encodes CASSPQVRETQYF.

The J gene is TRBJ2-3, the V gene TRBV10-1; no firm D call. The CDR3 contains 14 residues. V was cut by 4 bases and J by 0 bases, with 8 bases left in between. Germline V CDR1 and CDR2: WNHNN, SYGVQD (reference sequence). The CDR3 DNA follows: TGCGCCAGCAGTGCAGCGTCTAGCACAGATACGCAGTATTTT. This codes for CASSAASSTDTQYF.

This chain joins TRBV27 and TRBJ1-5; TRBD1 might be the D (6 bases). Germline CDR1 is MNHEY and CDR2 is SMNVEV (reference sequence). This CDR3 region has 16 residues. The germline V and J ends were trimmed by 2 bases and 5 bases, with 16 bases remaining between them. The CDR3: CASSLRAGDSYQPQHF. CDR3 nucleotides: TGTGCCAGCAGTTTAAGGGCAGGGGATTCCTATCAGCCCCAGCATTTT.

The chain is built from TRBV6-5 and TRBJ2-5; TRBD2 might be the D (6 bases). CDR3 length: 14 amino acids. Germline-derived CDR1 and CDR2 are MNHEY and SVGAGI. V was pared by 5 bases and J by 6 bases, with 16 bases between. CDR3 residues: CASSQLGGGQTQYF. The CDR3 DNA reads TGTGCCAGCAGTCAACTGGGAGGTGGGCAGACCCAGTACTTC.

The gene calls are TRBV7-9 and TRBJ1-1; 8 bases fit TRBD1. V lost 5 bases, J lost 13 bases, and 21 bases stayed unmatched. Germline CDR1 SEHNR, CDR2 FQNEAQ (reference sequence). The CDR3 extends over 16 amino acids. The CDR3 bases are TGTGCCAGCAGCCTGAGTGGGGGGACAGGCCGTCTGGCAGGTTTCTTT. Amino acid sequence: CASSLSGGTGRLAGFF.

This clone has a single count. This chain uses TRBV10-3 with TRBJ2-5, with a weak D call TRBD2 (5 bases). Trimming left V 6 bases short and J 1 base short, with 12 bases between. The CDR3 covers 14 residues. From germline, CDR1 is ENHRY and CDR2 SYGVKD. CDR3 in DNA: TGTGCCATCAGGGACGGGGTAAGCCAAGAGACCCAGTACTTC. The encoded protein is CAIRDGVSQETQYF.

The chain is built from TRBV6-5 and TRBJ1-1; D is possibly TRBD1 (6 bases). The V and J ends lost 7 bases and 0 bases respectively, with 12 bases between them. Germline CDR1 and CDR2: MNHEY and SVGAGI. The CDR3 sequence is 14 residues long. CDR3 protein: CASKEGGMNTEAFF. DNA for the CDR3: TGTGCCAGCAAGGAAGGGGGAATGAACACTGAAGCTTTCTTT.

V is TRBV29-1 and J is TRBJ1-2; TRBD1 agrees at 8 bases. This CDR3 is built from 15 residues. CDR1 and CDR2 from the germline V gene are SQVTM and ANQGSEA. Germline trimming cut 6 bases from V and 5 bases from J; bases unmatched to any gene: 14. CDR3 coding DNA: TGCAGCGTAGGCACCACCGGGACAGGAGTTTATGGCTACACCTTC. Protein product: CSVGTTGTGVYGYTF.

V usage is TRBV28 and J usage is TRBJ2-7; TRBD1 agrees at 8 bases. Germline V lookup: CDR1 MDHEN, CDR2 SYDVKM. There are 14 residues in the CDR3. V shed 5 bases, J shed 6 bases, and the junction held 9 bases outside the gene matches. CDR3 loop: CASSAPGTGVEQYF. DNA for the CDR3: TGTGCCAGCAGTGCCCCCGGGACAGGCGTCGAGCAGTACTTC.

The CDR3 nucleotides are TGCGCCAGCAGTGCCCTAGCGGCAGGGGACAATGAGCAGTTCTTC. Amino acids: CASSALAAGDNEQFF. The chain combines TRBV10-1 with TRBJ2-1, with a tentative D call TRBD2 (7 bases). V lost 4 bases and J lost 5, with 15 bases in between. This CDR3 contains 15 residues. The germline V gene has CDR1 WNHNN and CDR2 SYGVQD (reference sequence).

V gene TRBV24-1 combines with J gene TRBJ2-6, with 8 nucleotides matching TRBD1. V was pared by 7 bases and J by 3 bases, with 10 bases of the junction left unmatched. Germline loops: CDR1 KGHDR, CDR2 SFDVKD. The CDR3 spans 17 residues. CDR3 sequence (DNA): TGTGCCACCAGACCCTCTCAGGGGGCGGTTGGGGCCAACGTCCTGACTTTC. This gives the protein CATRPSQGAVGANVLTF.

This sequence joins TRBV7-6 and TRBJ1-2, with 7 bases matching TRBD1. V lost 5 bases and J lost 1; bases outside the gene matches: 7. The CDR3 covers 15 residues. The germline V gene encodes CDR1 SGHVS and CDR2 FNYEAQ. The CDR3 DNA is TGTGCCAGCAGCCCCGGGACAGACCATAACTATGGCTACACCTTC. Translating it yields CASSPGTDHNYGYTF.

In its sample, this clone was seen once. The chain combines TRBV9 with TRBJ2-5, with D hard to call. Germline assignment: CDR1 SGDLS and CDR2 YYNGEE. Trimming pared 3 bases from V and 1 base from J, leaving 13 bases between. The CDR3 is 15 residues long. In DNA, the CDR3 is TGTGCCAGCAGCGCCGTCCCTAGAGCCCAAGAGACCCAGTACTTC. It translates to CASSAVPRAQETQYF.

This chain uses TRBV28 with TRBJ1-4; no clear D. Between the trimmed V and J ends, which lost 0 bases and 6 bases, there was a span of 11 bases. Germline lookup yields CDR1 MDHEN and CDR2 SYDVKM. This CDR3 comprises 15 residues. CDR3 sequence (DNA): TGTGCCAGCAGTTTATGGATGGGGAGAGATGAAAAACTGTTTTTT. Protein: CASSLWMGRDEKLFF.

The chain couples TRBV6-5 to TRBJ2-2; 7 bases are a match to TRBD1. The CDR3 covers 15 residues. V was pared by 6 bases and J by 0 bases, with 4 bases of the junction left unmatched. CDR1 and CDR2 (germline): MNHEY, SVGAGI. The CDR3: CASRTGRANTGELFF. Written as DNA, the CDR3 is TGTGCCAGCAGGACAGGGCGCGCGAACACCGGGGAGCTGTTTTTT.

About this clone itself: The sample holds other DNA sequences that translate to the same CDR3. The chain has TRBV5-4 and TRBJ1-1; 10 bases fit TRBD1. V lost 0 bases and J lost 0; bases outside the gene matches: 2. Germline CDR1 SGHNT, CDR2 YYREEE (reference sequence). This CDR3 has 16 amino acids. The CDR3 reads CASSLGQGAMNTEAFF. The CDR3 nucleotides read TGTGCCAGCAGCTTGGGACAGGGGGCTATGAACACTGAAGCTTTCTTT.

This clone was seen a handful of times. The chain recombines TRBV28 with TRBJ1-1; the D is unclear. The CDR3 is 14 residues long. The germline V gene encodes CDR1 MDHEN and CDR2 SYDVKM. V was clipped by 3 bases and J by 1 base, with 9 bases between them. The CDR3 spells CASSLVQKNTEAFF. The CDR3 DNA sequence: TGTGCCAGCAGTTTGGTACAGAAGAACACTGAAGCTTTCTTT.